These 20 T cell receptor beta chains came from one sample sequenced in a study of blood T cell repertoires in COVID-19. Assay: immunoSEQ multiplex PCR; the TCRdb copy retains only in-frame clones and omits some. Altogether under 75,000 clones are present, around 86% being singletons, with the ten largest covering under 13%. The sample taken for sequencing was peripheral blood. The source of these receptors is a woman between 18 and 29 years old with acute or convalescent COVID-19.

This sequence joins TRBV4-1 and TRBJ2-4; D perhaps matches TRBD1 (6 bases). Trimming stripped 4 bases from V and 0 bases from J, with 16 bases between. CDR3 length equals 17 residues. Per the germline V gene, CDR1 is MGHRA and CDR2 is YSYEKL. CDR3 bases: TGCGCCAGCAGCCCGATATCGGGACAAATAGCCAAAAACATTCAGTACTTC. It is translated as CASSPISGQIAKNIQYF.

As for this clone: Different DNA sequences within this sample yield the same CDR3. V is TRBV19 and J is TRBJ1-5, with 7 bases lining up with TRBD1. The ends lost 5 bases at V and 2 bases at J; junction bases unmatched: 6. Germline loops: CDR1 LNHDA, CDR2 SQIVND (reference sequence). CDR3 size: 15 residues. This chain's CDR3 is CASSSGQGGNQPQHF. The CDR3 DNA reads as TGTGCCAGTAGTTCCGGGCAGGGGGGCAATCAGCCCCAGCATTTT.

The gene calls are TRBV5-5 and TRBJ1-1, with TRBD1 matching over 10 bases. CDR1 and CDR2 (germline): SGHKS, YYEKEE (reference sequence). Trimming cost V 5 bases and J 1 base; bases outside gene matches: 8. This CDR3 has 16 residues. The CDR3 bases are TGTGCCAGCAGAGGACAGGGGGGGCTGCCGAACACTGAAGCTTTCTTT. Translated, it gives CASRGQGGLPNTEAFF. The whole variable domain, filled in from reference TRBV5-5 and TRBJ1-1, reads DAGVTQSPTHLIKTRGQQVTLRCSPISGHKSVSWYQQVLGQGPQFIFQYYEKEERGRGNFPDRFSARQFPNYSSELNVNALLLGDSALYLCASRGQGGLPNTEAFFGQGTRLTVV.

The CDR3: CAWSSTQGREKLFF. In nucleotides, the CDR3 is TGTGCCTGGAGTTCCACACAGGGTCGTGAAAAACTGTTTTTT. V and J are TRBV30 and TRBJ1-4, with D possibly TRBD1 on 6 matching bases. Germline lookup yields CDR1 GTSNPN and CDR2 SVGIG (reference sequence). The V and J ends lost 2 bases and 7 bases respectively, with 14 bases between them. This CDR3 has 14 residues. Full variable domain (missing parts from reference TRBV30 and TRBJ1-4): SQTIHQWPATLVQPVGSPLSLECTVEGTSNPNLYWYRQAAGRGLQLLFYSVGIGQISSEVPQNLSASRPQDRQFILSSKKLLLSDSGFYLCAWSSTQGREKLFFGSGTQLSVL.

The chain is built from TRBV20-1 and TRBJ2-7; D call uncertain. CDR1 DFQATT and CDR2 SNEGSKA come from the germline V gene (reference sequence). This CDR3 region has 11 residues. The V gene lost 5 bases and the J gene lost 7 bases, with 12 bases spanning the gap. The CDR3 is CSAGYYEEQYF. CDR3 coding DNA: TGCAGTGCTGGCTACTACGAGGAGCAGTACTTC.

The CDR3 DNA follows: TGTGCCAGCAGTTCGGGGACTAGCGGAAACAATGAGCAGTTCTTC. Its protein is CASSSGTSGNNEQFF. V and J are TRBV27 and TRBJ2-1; TRBD2 agrees at 11 bases. Germline V CDR1 and CDR2: MNHEY, SMNVEV (reference sequence). The CDR3 runs to 15 residues. The trim removed 4 bases at V and 5 bases at J, leaving 4 bases unmatched.

This CDR3 reads CASRGGPTSTDTQYF. The DNA for the CDR3 is TGCGCCAGCAGAGGTGGGCCTACTAGCACAGATACGCAGTATTTT. The chain employs TRBV5-1 and TRBJ2-3; no clear D gene. CDR1 is SGHRS and CDR2 is YFSETQ in the germline V gene. The CDR3 totals 15 residues. V was shortened by 5 bases and J by 0 bases, with 13 bases between the two germline ends. Complete variable domain (other parts from reference TRBV5-1 and TRBJ2-3): KAGVTQTPRYLIKTRGQQVTLSCSPISGHRSVSWYQQTPGQGLQFLFEYFSETQRNKGNFPGRFSGRQFSNSRSEMNVSTLELGDSALYLCASRGGPTSTDTQYFGPGTRLTVL.

Note on this clone: The sample has other DNA sequences that encode this CDR3 too. This rearrangement joins TRBV18 to TRBJ1-2, with TRBD1 identical over 8 bases. V lost 3 bases to trimming and J lost 3 bases; unmatched junction nucleotides: 0. The CDR3 has 13 amino acids. Germline loops: CDR1 KGHSH, CDR2 LQKENI. The CDR3 nucleotides are TGTGCCAGCTCACCGGACAGGGACTATGGCTACACCTTC. Protein sequence: CASSPDRDYGYTF. Full variable domain (remainder filled in from reference TRBV18 and TRBJ1-2): NAGVMQNPRHLVRRRGQEARLRCSPMKGHSHVYWYRQLPEEGLKFMVYLQKENIIDESGMPKERFSAEFPKEGPSILRIQQVVRGDSAAYFCASSPDRDYGYTFGSGTRLTVV.

The chain is built from TRBV4-3 and TRBJ2-2, with 10 positions matching TRBD2. J gave up 5 bases and V 0 bases, and 6 bases lay outside the gene matches. Germline V CDR1 and CDR2: LGHNA, YSLEER. CDR3 length: 17 amino acids. The CDR3 DNA sequence: TGCGCCAGCAGCCAAGATCACAGCGGGAGGGGTACCGGGGAGCTGTTTTTT. It encodes CASSQDHSGRGTGELFF.

The rearrangement joins TRBV5-1 to TRBJ2-7; D is perhaps TRBD2 (5 bases). The V gene's germline CDR1 is SGHRS and CDR2 YFSETQ. With 1 base removed from V and 4 bases from J, the gap between germline ends came to 9 bases. CDR3 length equals 13 residues. The CDR3 reads CASSLLSGYEQYF. In nucleotides, the CDR3 is TGCGCCAGCAGCTTGCTCTCGGGGTACGAGCAGTACTTC. The full variable domain, rest sourced from reference TRBV5-1 and TRBJ2-7, is KAGVTQTPRYLIKTRGQQVTLSCSPISGHRSVSWYQQTPGQGLQFLFEYFSETQRNKGNFPGRFSGRQFSNSRSEMNVSTLELGDSALYLCASSLLSGYEQYFGPGTRLTVT.

The chain employs TRBV11-1 and TRBJ2-4; tentatively, D is TRBD2 (7 bases). The germline V gene encodes CDR1 SGHAT and CDR2 FQDESV (reference sequence). This CDR3 contains 15 residues. V was clipped by 2 bases and J by 8 bases, with 16 bases between them. CDR3 nucleotide sequence: TGTGCCAGCAGCTTAAGCGGGACACCGGGGGACATTCAGTACTTC. It encodes CASSLSGTPGDIQYF.

The rearrangement joins TRBV2 to TRBJ2-2; 8 nucleotides align to TRBD2. Trimming removed 4 bases from V and 3 bases from J; junction bases left unmatched: 1. CDR1 is SNHLY and CDR2 is FYNNEI in the germline V gene. The CDR3 is 14 residues long. CDR3 nucleotides: TGTGCCAGCAGTGTGCGGGGGGACACCGGGGAGCTGTTTTTT. Amino acids: CASSVRGDTGELFF.

The CDR3 protein is CASRLGTGLNTEAFF. CDR3 bases: TGTGCCAGCAGGCTAGGGACAGGCCTAAACACTGAAGCTTTCTTT. V usage is TRBV6-5 and J usage is TRBJ1-1; 8 positions match TRBD1. The CDR3 length is 15 residues. Germline assignment: CDR1 MNHEY and CDR2 SVGAGI. J lost 2 bases, V lost 6 bases, and 8 bases had no gene match.

J is TRBJ2-5 and V is TRBV7-2; tentatively, D is TRBD1 (5 bases). The CDR3 loop spans 13 amino acids. Germline-derived CDR1 and CDR2 are SGHTA and FQGNSA. V was pared by 1 base and J by 5 bases, with 8 bases between. The CDR3 loop is CASSLEPGETQYF. The CDR3 DNA follows: TGTGCCAGCAGCTTAGAACCAGGGGAGACCCAGTACTTC.

The rearrangement joins TRBV6-6 to TRBJ1-6, with D uncertain. Germline V gives CDR1 MNHNY, CDR2 SVGAGI (reference sequence). The ends were cut back, 0 bases at V and 10 bases at J, with 10 bases in the middle. The CDR3 spans 14 residues. CDR3 DNA: TGTGCCAGCAGTTACTCGTCGAGATGGTCACCCCTCCACTTT. Protein sequence: CASSYSSRWSPLHF.

V and J are TRBV12-3 or TRBV12-4 and TRBJ1-2; 8 bases align to TRBD1. V shed 6 bases and J 8 bases; nucleotides not matched to a gene: 2. This CDR3 is built from 11 residues. The CDR3 reads CASRTGDGYTF. DNA of the CDR3: TGTGCCAGCAGGACAGGGGACGGCTACACCTTC.

The chain recombines TRBV30 with TRBJ1-6, with D unclear. Trimming took 5 bases from V and 1 from J, leaving 12 bases between them. This CDR3 contains 15 residues. Germline V gene lookup returns CDR1 GTSNPN and CDR2 SVGIG (reference sequence). This CDR3 is CAWCTGISYNSPLHF. CDR3 sequence (DNA): TGTGCCTGGTGTACGGGGATTTCCTATAATTCACCCCTCCACTTT.

The chain is built from TRBV7-8 and TRBJ1-1, with 9 bases fitting TRBD1. The CDR3 is made up of 14 amino acids. In germline, CDR1 is SGHVS, CDR2 FQNEAQ. V gave up 6 bases and J gave up 5 bases; unmatched junction bases: 7. The DNA for the CDR3 is TGTGCCAGCAGACTCGTACAGGGGGCGACTGAAGCTTTCTTT. Encoded protein: CASRLVQGATEAFF.

This clone has just one count. The chain recombines TRBV18 with TRBJ1-3; a possible D gene is TRBD1 (6 bases). From germline, CDR1 is KGHSH and CDR2 LQKENI. CDR3 length equals 16 residues. Deletions cut 2 bases from V and 2 bases from J, with 13 bases between. CDR3 residues: CASSPIGQGPGNTIYF. As DNA, the CDR3 is TGTGCCAGCTCACCAATTGGGCAGGGGCCTGGAAACACCATATATTTT.

In this sample, this clone turned up once. The rearrangement uses TRBV28 and TRBJ1-5, with a possible D match to TRBD1 (5 bases). V dropped 7 bases and J dropped 4 bases, with 17 bases sitting between them. The CDR3 is made up of 15 amino acids. Germline V gives CDR1 MDHEN, CDR2 SYDVKM. CDR3 loop: CASTRQPALNQPQHF. The CDR3 region has the DNA TGTGCCAGCACAAGACAGCCAGCCCTTAATCAGCCCCAGCATTTT.